A selection of T cell receptor beta chains follows, all from one sample in a study of CD8+CD57+ T cells in acquired aplastic anemia. Each CDR3 protein gets one entry after TCRdb re-called the reads with MiXCR. The top ten clones hold more than 30% of a sample with about 160,000 distinct CDR3 sequences, about 50% of them seen once. The sample was sorted CD4+, CD8+, or CD8+CD57+ T cells (not recorded which) from PBMCs. Receptors were obtained from a human donor with aplastic anemia. CDR3s include the opening cysteine and the closing phenylalanine or tryptophan. D genes are given only for firm matches. Size is stated for part of the rows, as once, few or many counts, or as a class when the clone is expanded.

j_call	d_call	v_call	clone_size	cdr3_aa	cdr3_nt
TRBJ2-5	-	TRBV24-1	few	CATSDPLSSGETQYF	TGTGCCACCAGTGATCCGCTGAGTAGCGGCGAGACCCAGTACTTC
TRBJ2-2	-	TRBV5-4	-	CASSLTTGTENTGELFF	TGTGCCAGCAGCTTGACAACCGGGACTGAGAACACCGGGGAGCTGTTTTTT
TRBJ2-7	-	TRBV11-1	-	CASSLESTWGPNDEQYF	TGTGCCAGCAGCTTAGAATCCACCTGGGGACCGAACGACGAGCAGTACTTC
TRBJ2-7	-	TRBV29-1	-	CSVEKGVPYEQYF	TGCAGCGTTGAGAAGGGGGTACCCTACGAGCAGTACTTC
TRBJ2-3	-	TRBV12-5	-	CASGTVDTQYF	TGTGCTAGTGGGACAGTGGATACGCAGTATTTT
TRBJ2-7	TRBD2	TRBV6-2/TRBV6-3	-	CASSYSSPLAVPYEQHF	TGTGCCAGCAGTTACTCGTCGCCACTAGCGGTCCCCTACGAGCAGCACTTC
TRBJ1-1	-	TRBV19	many	CASKPLEAGRNTEAFF	TGTGCCAGTAAACCCCTTGAGGCAGGTCGGAACACTGAAGCTTTCTTT
TRBJ2-7	-	TRBV9	few	CASSERGAAEQYF	TGTGCCAGCAGCGAAAGGGGGGCAGCCGAGCAGTACTTC
TRBJ1-1	-	TRBV25-1	few	CASSWGGRMNTEAFF	TGTGCCAGCAGTTGGGGGGGCAGAATGAACACTGAAGCTTTCTTT
TRBJ2-3	-	TRBV19	-	CASKGRGYTDTQYF	TGTGCCAGTAAGGGGCGGGGATACACAGATACGCAGTATTTT
TRBJ2-1	TRBD2	TRBV24-1	many	CATSDSLAGASEQFF	TGTGCCACCAGTGATAGTTTAGCGGGAGCGAGTGAGCAGTTCTTC
TRBJ2-3	TRBD2	TRBV5-6	-	CASSHSGGTDTQYF	TGTGCCAGCAGCCATAGCGGGGGGACAGATACGCAGTATTTT
TRBJ2-7	-	TRBV13	many	CASSLNSYEQYF	TGTGCCAGCAGCCTCAATTCCTACGAGCAGTACTTC
TRBJ1-1	-	TRBV19	-	CASSIQVDGTEAFF	TGTGCCAGTAGTATACAGGTGGATGGCACTGAAGCTTTCTTT
TRBJ1-6	-	TRBV4-3	many	CASSQDGGNRSPLHF	TGCGCCAGCAGCCAAGATGGAGGGAATCGCTCACCCCTCCACTTT
TRBJ1-1	TRBD1	TRBV20-1	once	CSAASGQFEAFF	TGCAGTGCTGCTTCGGGACAGTTTGAAGCTTTCTTT
TRBJ1-2	-	TRBV2	few	CASVRYGYTF	TGTGCCAGCGTCCGCTATGGCTACACCTTC
TRBJ1-5	-	TRBV24-1	few	CATSAGDYQPQHF	TGTGCCACCAGTGCTGGGGACTATCAGCCCCAGCATTTT
TRBJ2-7	TRBD1	TRBV20-1	-	CSARGSGTGQYEQYF	TGCAGTGCCAGGGGCTCCGGGACAGGGCAATACGAGCAGTACTTC
TRBJ2-1	-	TRBV4-1	many	CASSQGQNPYNEQFF	TGCGCCAGCAGCCAAGGCCAGAACCCCTACAATGAGCAGTTCTTC
TRBJ2-2	-	TRBV6-1	few	CASSPGDSNTGELFF	TGTGCCAGCAGTCCGGGGGACTCGAACACCGGGGAGCTGTTTTTT
TRBJ2-5	-	TRBV7-9	-	CASSLMGGAETQYF	TGTGCCAGCAGCTTAATGGGGGGCGCGGAGACCCAGTACTTC
TRBJ2-7	TRBD1	TRBV25-1	many	CASSELTGIGTGEQYF	TGTGCCAGCAGTGAATTGACAGGGATAGGAACCGGCGAGCAGTACTTC
TRBJ2-3	-	TRBV24-1	-	CATSESRSAGYTDTQYF	TGTGCCACCAGTGAATCCAGGTCGGCGGGCTACACAGATACGCAGTATTTT
TRBJ2-5	TRBD1	TRBV3-1	many	CASSQDRDSQETQYF	TGTGCCAGCAGCCAAGATCGGGACAGCCAAGAGACCCAGTACTTC
TRBJ2-7	TRBD1	TRBV25-1	-	CASSLSPGQGYYEQYF	TGTGCCAGCAGTTTATCTCCGGGACAGGGGTACTACGAGCAGTACTTC
TRBJ1-1	-	TRBV7-9	-	CASSFRTEAFF	TGTGCCAGCAGCTTTCGCACTGAAGCTTTCTTT
TRBJ2-7	-	TRBV6-4	-	CASSDRPGQTYEQYF	TGTGCCAGCAGTGACCGACCGGGACAAACCTACGAGCAGTACTTC
TRBJ2-7	-	TRBV5-8	many	CASSPTWEQYF	TGTGCCAGCAGCCCCACGTGGGAGCAGTACTTC
TRBJ2-5	-	TRBV4-2	many	CASSSYVAPQETQYF	TGTGCCAGCAGCTCATACGTAGCTCCCCAAGAGACCCAGTACTTC
TRBJ2-7	-	TRBV2	many	CASPSSYEQYF	TGTGCCAGTCCGAGCTCCTACGAGCAGTACTTC
TRBJ2-3	TRBD2	TRBV11-1	-	CASSSRTSGRYTDTQYF	TGTGCCAGCAGCTCCCGGACTAGCGGCAGATACACAGATACGCAGTATTTT
TRBJ2-1	-	TRBV5-1	many	CASSLWAGVPYYNEQFF	TGCGCCAGCAGCTTGTGGGCCGGGGTCCCCTACTACAATGAGCAGTTCTTC
TRBJ2-5	-	TRBV25-1	-	CASSEPSAYQETQYF	TGTGCCAGCAGTGAGCCTAGCGCTTACCAAGAGACCCAGTACTTC
TRBJ2-7	-	TRBV29-1	-	CSAEGGTSHEQYF	TGCAGCGCTGAAGGCGGGACCTCCCACGAGCAGTACTTC
TRBJ2-2	-	TRBV6-1	many	CASRGTSWNTGELFF	TGTGCCAGCAGGGGGACTTCCTGGAACACCGGGGAGCTGTTTTTT
TRBJ2-7	-	TRBV11-2	once	CATRGLGSYEQYF	TGTGCCACCCGCGGCTTGGGGTCCTACGAGCAGTACTTC
TRBJ2-5	TRBD2	TRBV7-3	many	CASSFSGATQETQYF	TGTGCCAGCAGCTTTAGCGGGGCGACGCAAGAGACCCAGTACTTC
TRBJ2-2	TRBD2	TRBV10-3	many	CAATGTSGITGELFF	TGTGCCGCCACCGGGACTAGCGGAATCACCGGGGAGCTGTTTTTT
TRBJ1-3	-	TRBV12-3/TRBV12-4	-	CASSSRSSGNTIYF	TGTGCCAGCAGTTCAAGGTCCTCTGGAAACACCATATATTTT
TRBJ1-4	TRBD1	TRBV12-3/TRBV12-4	-	CASSLGTGRIVVEKLFF	TGTGCCAGCAGTTTGGGGACAGGGCGGATTGTTGTTGAAAAACTGTTTTTT